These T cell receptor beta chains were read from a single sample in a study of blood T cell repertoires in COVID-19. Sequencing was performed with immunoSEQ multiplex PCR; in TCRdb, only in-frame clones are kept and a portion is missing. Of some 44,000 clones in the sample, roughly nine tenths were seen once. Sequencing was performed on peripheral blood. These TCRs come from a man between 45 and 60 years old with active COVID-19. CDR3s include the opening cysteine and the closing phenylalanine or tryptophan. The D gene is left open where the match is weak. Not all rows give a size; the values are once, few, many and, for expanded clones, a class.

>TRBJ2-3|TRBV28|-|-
TGTGCCAGCAGGTCAACTTGGGATACGCAGTATTTT
CASRSTWDTQYF
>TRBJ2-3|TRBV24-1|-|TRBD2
TGTGCCACCAGTGATCCAGCGGGGACTAGCACAGATACGCAGTATTTT
CATSDPAGTSTDTQYF
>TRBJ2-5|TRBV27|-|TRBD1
TGTGCCAGCAGTTCCCGGGACAGGGTATGGGAGACCCAGTACTTC
CASSSRDRVWETQYF
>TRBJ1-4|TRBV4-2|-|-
TGTGCCAGCAGCCAAGATGGACTCCCCGACGAAAAACTGTTTTTT
CASSQDGLPDEKLFF
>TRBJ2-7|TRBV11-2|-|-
TGTGCCAGCAGCTTTTGGGACACCTACGAGCAGTACTTC
CASSFWDTYEQYF
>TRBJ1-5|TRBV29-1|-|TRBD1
TGCAGCGGGGGGGACAGAGATCAGCCCCAGCATTTT
CSGGDRDQPQHF
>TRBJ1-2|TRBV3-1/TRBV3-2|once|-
TGTGCCAGCAGCCCGCTTACGAGTTCCGATGGCTACACCTTC
CASSPLTSSDGYTF
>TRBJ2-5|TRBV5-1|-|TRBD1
TGCGCCAGCAGCTCCACAGGGGGCTCAGAGACCCAGTACTTC
CASSSTGGSETQYF
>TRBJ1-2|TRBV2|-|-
TGTGCCAGCAGTGAGAATTCAGGGCTTGGCTACACCTTC
CASSENSGLGYTF
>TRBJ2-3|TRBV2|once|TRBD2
TGTGCCAGCAGGACTAGCTGGAGCACAGATACGCAGTATTTT
CASRTSWSTDTQYF
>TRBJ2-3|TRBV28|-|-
TGTGCCAGCAGTTTAACCCAGGGGAGCACAGATACGCAGTATTTT
CASSLTQGSTDTQYF
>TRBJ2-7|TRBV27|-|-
TGTGCCAGCAGTTTGGTTCCAGGGGGGTCCTACGAGCAGTACTTC
CASSLVPGGSYEQYF
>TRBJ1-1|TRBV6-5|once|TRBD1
TGTGCCAGCAGTTTCCTAGCCGGGACAGGGAGGGAAGCTTTCTTT
CASSFLAGTGREAFF
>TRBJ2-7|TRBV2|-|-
TGTGCCAGCGTGTGGGGTGGGGGCATATCGGACGAGCAGTACTTC
CASVWGGGISDEQYF
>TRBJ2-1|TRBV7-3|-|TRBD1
TGTGCCAGCAGCAGACCAGGGGGCAATGAGCAGTTCTTC
CASSRPGGNEQFF
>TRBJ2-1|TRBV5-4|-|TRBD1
TGTGCCAGCAGCCGGGACAGGGAAGGCGTCCTGTACAATGAGCAGTTCTTC
CASSRDREGVLYNEQFF
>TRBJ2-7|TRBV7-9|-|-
TGTGCCAGCAGCAGACAGGCGGGTGACGAGCAGTACTTC
CASSRQAGDEQYF
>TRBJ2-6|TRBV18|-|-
TGTGCCAGCTCACCCGGAACAGGCGGCTCTGGGGCCAACGTCCTGACTTTC
CASSPGTGGSGANVLTF
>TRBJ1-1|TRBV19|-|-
TGTGCCAGTAGTACCCGGGGGAACACTGAAGCTTTCTTT
CASSTRGNTEAFF
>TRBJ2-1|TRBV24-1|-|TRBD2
TGTGCCACCAGTGATTTCTCTAGCGGGACTTACAATGAGCAGTTCTTC
CATSDFSSGTYNEQFF
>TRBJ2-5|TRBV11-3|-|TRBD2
TGTGCCAGCAGCTTAGGACTAGCGGGAGTAGAGACCCAGTACTTC
CASSLGLAGVETQYF
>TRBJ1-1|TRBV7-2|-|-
TGTGCCAGCAGCTTGACAGAGAACACTGAAGCTTTCTTT
CASSLTENTEAFF
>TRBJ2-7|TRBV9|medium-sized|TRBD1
TGTGCCAGCAGCTCGAGGACAGGTTTCAGCGGGCAGTACTTC
CASSSRTGFSGQYF
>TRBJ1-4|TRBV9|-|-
TGTGCCAGCAGCGTAGACACAGGCGGCGAAAAACTGTTTTTT
CASSVDTGGEKLFF
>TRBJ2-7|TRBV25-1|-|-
TGTGCCAGCAGTGTCGGGTATCCCTACGAGCAGTACTTC
CASSVGYPYEQYF
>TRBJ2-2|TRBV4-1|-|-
TGCGCCAGCATCAGGGCCCTTGGTTCCGGGGAGCTGTTTTTT
CASIRALGSGELFF
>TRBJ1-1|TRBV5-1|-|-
TGCGCCAGCAGCTTACCAGGGGTTGGCTTCCCTGAAGCTTTCTTT
CASSLPGVGFPEAFF
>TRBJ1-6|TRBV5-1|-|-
TGCGCCAGCAGCCCCGGGACACCGTTCTATAATTCACCCCTCCACTTT
CASSPGTPFYNSPLHF
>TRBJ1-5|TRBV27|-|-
TGTGCCAGCAGTTTCGGAGGGGCCAGCAATCAGCCCCAGCATTTT
CASSFGGASNQPQHF
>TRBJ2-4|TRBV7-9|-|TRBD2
TGTGCCAGCAGCACCCGGGAGGGTGGAAACATTCAGTACTTC
CASSTREGGNIQYF
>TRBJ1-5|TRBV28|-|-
TGTGCCAGCAGTTTATCGGGGGGAGTTCAGGATCAGCCCCAGCATTTT
CASSLSGGVQDQPQHF
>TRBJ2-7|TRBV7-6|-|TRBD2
TGTGCCAGCAGCTTATTAGCGGGAGGGCCCAGGGAGCAGTACTTC
CASSLLAGGPREQYF
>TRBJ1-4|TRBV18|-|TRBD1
TGTGCCAGCTCCCGCCGGGACAGCGCCCATGAAAAACTGTTTTTT
CASSRRDSAHEKLFF
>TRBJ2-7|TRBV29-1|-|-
TGCAGCGTTGAGGCCGGGAGCTCCTACGAGCAGTACTTC
CSVEAGSSYEQYF
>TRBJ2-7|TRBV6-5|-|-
TGTGCCAGCAGTTACCAGGCCGGGAAAATTTACGAGCAGTACTTC
CASSYQAGKIYEQYF
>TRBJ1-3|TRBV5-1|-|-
TGCGCCAGCAGCTTGGAAGGCTTAGACAGCTCTGGAAACACCATATATTTT
CASSLEGLDSSGNTIYF
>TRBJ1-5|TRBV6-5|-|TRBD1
TGTGCCAGCAGCCCGACAGGGTACGTGAATCAGCCCCAGCATTTT
CASSPTGYVNQPQHF
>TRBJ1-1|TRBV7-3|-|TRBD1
TGTGCCAGCAGCACGGGACAGGGGACCACTGAAGCTTTCTTT
CASSTGQGTTEAFF
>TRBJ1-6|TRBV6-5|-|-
TGTGCCAGCAGGAGGAGCTCCTATAATTCACCCCTCCACTTT
CASRRSSYNSPLHF
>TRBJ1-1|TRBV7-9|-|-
TGTGCCAGCAGCTTCCACAGGGAATTCACTGAAGCTTTCTTT
CASSFHREFTEAFF
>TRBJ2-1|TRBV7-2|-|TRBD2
TGTGCCAGCAGCTTGTTGGCGGGAGGTTCTGAGCAGTTCTTC
CASSLLAGGSEQFF
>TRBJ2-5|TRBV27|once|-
TGTGCCAGCAGTGCCCCGGGGGTTCAAGAGACCCAGTACTTC
CASSAPGVQETQYF
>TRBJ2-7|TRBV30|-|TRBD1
TGTGCCTGGAGTCTCCAGGGGGCTGAGAGGCAGTACTTC
CAWSLQGAERQYF
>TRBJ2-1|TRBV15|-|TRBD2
TGTGCCACCAGCAGAGACTTTAGCGGGGGCCACAGTGAGCAGTTCTTC
CATSRDFSGGHSEQFF
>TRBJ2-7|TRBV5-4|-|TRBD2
TGTGCCAGCAGCTTAGACAGCGGGAGCTACGAGCAGTACTTC
CASSLDSGSYEQYF
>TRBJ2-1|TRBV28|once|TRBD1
TGTGCCAGCAGTTTTTCCGGGACAGGGGGGCCCAATGAGCAGTTCTTC
CASSFSGTGGPNEQFF